Included here is one TCR beta chain sequence, with context. The data originate from a study of blood T cell repertoires in COVID-19. Study-wide context: Samples of COVID-19 (acute and convalescent) were obtained from the United States, Italy and Spain. In each case, the material was cDNA or gDNA derived from T cells, B-cell-depleted T cells, or PBMCs.

In the authors' methods: Estimates of nucleated cell counts were drawn from the amplification of reference gene primers. Assay used: immunoSEQ multiplex PCR; TCRdb lists only in-frame clones, some missing. Clone size and V and J calls were adopted from that table, with D and trimming inferred from the DNA. This table holds just over 95,000 clones, roughly nine tenths found once. The CDR3 spans 13 residues. The germline V gene encodes CDR1 SNHLY and CDR2 FYNNEI. J lost 3 bases, V lost 5 bases, and 3 bases had no gene match. The clonotype originates from a man aged 50 or older with acute or convalescent COVID-19. This chain uses TRBV2 with TRBJ2-5, with 7 bases fitting TRBD1. Sequencing used peripheral blood. CDR3 region: CASSYDREETQYF. The CDR3 bases are TGTGCCAGCAGTTACGACAGGGAAGAGACCCAGTACTTC.